The 28 T cell receptor beta chains given below trace back to one sample, sequenced in a study of identifying expanded T cells in peripheral blood. Method: immunoSEQ multiplex PCR; TCRdb's copy keeps in-frame clones and lacks some. This table has tens of thousands of clones, 88% appearing once. Sequenced material: blood. Receptor source: a person between 18 and 75 years old in good health.

This clone was seen a single time. This CDR3 is CASSREGQGVSPLHF. The CDR3 nucleotides read TGCGCCAGCAGCCGGGAGGGACAGGGGGTATCACCCCTCCACTTT. The chain carries TRBV4-3 and TRBJ1-6, with 11 nucleotides matching TRBD1. The CDR3 runs 15 residues. Germline assignment: CDR1 LGHNA and CDR2 YSLEER. V lost 4 bases, J lost 10 bases, and 6 bases stayed unmatched.

The rearrangement uses TRBV6-1 and TRBJ2-6; D remains ambiguous. The CDR3 spans 14 residues. Germline CDR1 MNHNS, CDR2 SASEGT. V was trimmed by 4 bases and J by 0 bases, leaving 4 bases between them. The CDR3 loop reads CASSAHSGANVLTF. The CDR3 nucleotides read TGTGCCAGCAGTGCCCACTCTGGGGCCAACGTCCTGACTTTC.

This chain joins TRBV5-1 and TRBJ2-5; D remains unclear. Germline-derived CDR1 and CDR2 are SGHRS and YFSETQ. Deletions cut 5 bases from V and 0 bases from J, with 11 bases between. There are 14 residues in the CDR3. The CDR3 sequence is CASRVRPNQETQYF. CDR3 coding DNA: TGCGCCAGCAGGGTCAGACCAAACCAAGAGACCCAGTACTTC.

The rearrangement uses TRBV29-1 and TRBJ1-2, with D maybe TRBD1 (5 bases). CDR3 length: 16 residues. Germline V lookup: CDR1 SQVTM, CDR2 ANQGSEA. V dropped 6 bases and J dropped 5 bases, with 25 bases sitting between them. CDR3 residues: CSVGPLTQGGNYGYTF. The CDR3 region has the DNA TGCAGCGTCGGCCCCCTCACTCAGGGAGGGAATTATGGCTACACCTTC. The complete variable domain, with remaining parts taken from reference TRBV29-1 and TRBJ1-2, reads SAVISQKPSRDICQRGTSLTIQCQVDSQVTMMFWYRQQPGQSLTLIATANQGSEATYESGFVIDKFPISRPNLTFSTLTVSNMSPEDSSIYLCSVGPLTQGGNYGYTFGSGTRLTVV.

The chain carries TRBV10-1 and TRBJ1-3, with D perhaps TRBD1 (6 bases). This CDR3 is built from 18 residues. Germline CDR1 WNHNN, CDR2 SYGVQD (reference sequence). The V end was cut by 6 bases, the J end by 0 bases, with 21 bases between. The CDR3 nucleotides are TGCGCCAGCAGAGGGGGTCTAAACGTAGAGGGCTCTGGAAACACCATATATTTT. Translating gives CASRGGLNVEGSGNTIYF.

The chain carries TRBV27 and TRBJ1-2, with D tentatively TRBD1 (6 bases). Germline loops: CDR1 MNHEY, CDR2 SMNVEV (reference sequence). Trimming took 7 bases from V and 4 from J, leaving 16 bases between them. The CDR3 contains 14 residues. CDR3 bases: TGTGCCAGCAAAATGCAGGGGAACCTCTATGGCTACACCTTC. Its translation: CASKMQGNLYGYTF.

V usage is TRBV15 and J usage is TRBJ1-5; D not resolved. Germline CDR1 reads LNHNV; CDR2 reads YYDKDF (reference sequence). This CDR3 comprises 17 residues. Trimming stripped 0 bases from V and 5 bases from J, with 17 bases between. The CDR3 DNA reads TGTGCCACCAGCAGAGATACGGGAACGGACCTTTATCAGCCCCAGCATTTT. Protein: CATSRDTGTDLYQPQHF.

The V and J genes are TRBV29-1 and TRBJ1-2; D perhaps matches TRBD1 (6 bases). Trimming took off 7 bases at V and 4 bases at J, with 16 bases between the two ends. Germline-derived CDR1 and CDR2 are SQVTM and ANQGSEA. There are 13 residues in the CDR3. The CDR3 loop reads CSALTQQGYGYTF. CDR3 bases: TGCAGCGCCTTAACACAACAGGGCTATGGCTACACCTTC.

Notes on this clone: This CDR3 fails to terminate in the conserved phenylalanine or tryptophan, so it likely reflects a read error. It is unclear where the CDR3 begins or ends on the DNA, so no DNA is shown, and the CDR3 is as TCRdb lists it. The genes are TRBV2 and TRBJ1-1; the tabulated D call, TRBD1, remains unverified against the DNA. The CDR3 is 14 amino acids long, termini counted. The germline CDR1 and CDR2 sequences are SNHLY and FYNNEI. The CDR3 loop reads CASIHNPGGTPGTI.

The genes are TRBV6-5 and TRBJ1-1; D unclear. V lost 8 bases and J lost 9, with 10 bases in between. This CDR3 has 10 residues. Germline V gene data show CDR1 as MNHEY and CDR2 as SVGAGI. In DNA form, the CDR3 reads TGTGCCAGCGGAGACCTTCAAGCTTTCTTT. This codes for CASGDLQAFF.

The DNA for the CDR3 is TGCGCCAGCAGTGTAGGCCTTGCCACAGATACGCAGTATTTT. Protein sequence: CASSVGLATDTQYF. The V call is TRBV10-1, the J call TRBJ2-3; D gene uncertain. CDR3 length: 14 amino acids. Trimming removed 4 bases at V and 2 bases at J, with 10 bases between. Germline values: CDR1 WNHNN, CDR2 SYGVQD (reference sequence).

CDR3 region: CASSPQGVIGYTF. The CDR3 nucleotides are TGTGCCAGCTCACCACAGGGGGTAATTGGCTACACCTTC. The chain recombines TRBV18 with TRBJ1-2, with a weak D call TRBD1 (6 bases). V was cut by 1 base and J by 7 bases, with 10 bases left in between. Germline V gene sequence: CDR1 KGHSH, CDR2 LQKENI. CDR3 length equals 13 residues.

This clone was counted a single time. This chain uses TRBV23-1 with TRBJ1-6, with D hard to call. TRBV23-1 is filed as an ORF, its function uncertain. V was clipped by 3 bases and J by 4 bases, with 16 bases between them. CDR3 length: 17 residues. The CDR3 region has the DNA TGCGCCAGCAGTCAGTACAAGGCCGTAATATATAATTCACCCCTCCACTTT. Translating gives CASSQYKAVIYNSPLHF.

The CDR3 sequence: CASSLQGGAGELFF. The CDR3 coding sequence is TGTGCCAGTAGTCTTCAGGGGGGAGCCGGGGAGCTGTTTTTT. This chain connects TRBV19 to TRBJ2-2, with D maybe TRBD1 (7 bases). The length of the CDR3 is 14 residues. Trimming cost V 5 bases and J 6 bases, with 13 bases left between them. In germline, CDR1 is LNHDA, CDR2 SQIVND (reference sequence).

CDR3 in amino acids: CASNDGGANEQFF. The CDR3 DNA sequence: TGCGCCAGCAACGACGGGGGGGCAAATGAGCAGTTCTTC. The chain is built from TRBV4-1 and TRBJ2-1; TRBD2 agrees at 8 bases. The germline gives CDR1 MGHRA, CDR2 YSYEKL. Germline trimming cut 7 bases from V and 7 bases from J; bases unmatched to any gene: 6. This CDR3 is built from 13 residues.

The chain uses TRBV4-1 and TRBJ2-5, with 8 bases fitting TRBD2. The germline CDR1 and CDR2 sequences are MGHRA and YSYEKL. Trimming at V came to 4 bases and at J to 0 bases, leaving 13 bases not matched to a gene. The CDR3 loop spans 18 amino acids. The chain's CDR3 is CASSPSRGGPRYQETQYF. CDR3 coding DNA: TGCGCCAGCAGCCCTTCACGCGGGGGGCCACGGTACCAAGAGACCCAGTACTTC.

The rearrangement links TRBV6-5 to TRBJ2-1; D not resolved. V was pared by 4 bases and J by 6 bases, with 4 bases between. CDR3 length: 11 residues. Germline CDR1 and CDR2: MNHEY and SVGAGI. This CDR3 reads CASSSPNEQFF. DNA for the CDR3: TGTGCCAGCAGTTCTCCCAATGAGCAGTTCTTC.

This rearrangement joins TRBV4-3 to TRBJ2-2; TRBD2 matches 12 bases. V lost 2 bases to trimming and J lost 4 bases; unmatched junction nucleotides: 11. Looked up from germline, CDR1 is LGHNA and CDR2 is YSLEER. CDR3 length equals 19 residues. The CDR3 reads CASSQRFPSGGARTGELFF. CDR3 in DNA: TGCGCCAGCAGCCAACGGTTCCCTAGCGGGGGGGCCCGCACCGGGGAGCTGTTTTTT.

The chain carries TRBV27 and TRBJ1-2, with D tentatively TRBD1 (5 bases). V was trimmed by 2 bases and J by 5 bases, leaving 9 bases between them. This CDR3 is built from 13 residues. Germline CDR1 and CDR2: MNHEY and SMNVEV (reference sequence). The CDR3 coding sequence is TGTGCCAGCAGTTTAGTGGGGGGGTATGGCTACACCTTC. It specifies CASSLVGGYGYTF.

The chain employs TRBV19 and TRBJ1-4; D unclear. CDR3 length: 13 amino acids. Germline V lookup: CDR1 LNHDA, CDR2 SQIVND (reference sequence). V gave up 1 base and J gave up 4 bases, with 4 bases separating them. The chain's CDR3 is CASSIAFNEKLFF. The CDR3 bases are TGTGCCAGTAGTATAGCCTTTAATGAAAAACTGTTTTTT.

The chain joins TRBV14 to TRBJ2-7, with D uncertain. The V gene lost 0 bases and the J gene lost 0 bases, with 9 bases spanning the gap. Germline CDR1 is SGHDN and CDR2 is FVKESK. The CDR3 loop spans 15 amino acids. Here the CDR3 reads CASSQEFGSSYEQYF. The DNA for the CDR3 is TGTGCCAGCAGCCAAGAGTTCGGCAGCTCCTACGAGCAGTACTTC.

The chain is built from TRBV6-5 and TRBJ1-1; no clear D gene. The CDR3 consists of 15 residues. Between the trimmed V and J ends, which lost 0 bases and 0 bases, there was a span of 8 bases. Looked up from germline, CDR1 is MNHEY and CDR2 is SVGAGI. The CDR3 protein is CASSYSAGLNTEAFF. The CDR3, as DNA: TGTGCCAGCAGTTACTCGGCGGGCCTGAACACTGAAGCTTTCTTT.

The chain combines TRBV2 with TRBJ2-6; D is uncertain. Germline CDR1 SNHLY, CDR2 FYNNEI. This CDR3 is 13 amino acids long. Trimming stripped 6 bases from V and 1 base from J, with 4 bases between. DNA for the CDR3: TGTGCCAGCAGGACATCTGGGGCCAACGTCCTGACTTTC. Encoded protein: CASRTSGANVLTF.

The V gene is TRBV5-8, the J gene TRBJ2-5; TRBD1 might be the D (5 bases). Trimming took 4 bases from V and 4 from J, leaving 14 bases between them. The CDR3 extends over 14 amino acids. Germline CDR1 SGHTS, CDR2 YDEGEE. The chain's CDR3 is CASSGRTTTETQYF. Here the CDR3 DNA reads TGTGCCAGCAGCGGTCGGACAACAACAGAGACCCAGTACTTC.

As regards this clone: One junction end does not reproduce the germline sequence, and a read error may be involved. The V gene is TRBV7-2, the J gene TRBJ2-3; D remains ambiguous. CDR1 SGHTA and CDR2 FQGNSA come from the germline V gene. This CDR3 has 10 residues. CDR3: CASSSDRPFF. Written as DNA, the CDR3 is TGTGCCAGCAGCTCAGACCGACCGTTTTTT.

The chain links TRBV11-3 to TRBJ2-2; D might be TRBD1 (5 bases). CDR1 is SGHNT and CDR2 is YENEEA in the germline V gene. This CDR3 is built from 13 residues. Trimming shortened V by 5 bases and J by 8 bases, and 12 bases separated the two germline ends. The CDR3 DNA reads as TGTGCCAGCAGCGGGGCTTTGGGAGGGGAGCTGTTTTTT. Translation gives CASSGALGGELFF.

The rearrangement uses TRBV11-2 and TRBJ1-2, with D perhaps TRBD1 (6 bases). The germline V gene encodes CDR1 SGHAT and CDR2 FQNNGV. The CDR3 runs to 17 residues. V was cut by 8 bases and J by 1 base, with 23 bases left in between. The CDR3 nucleotides are TGTGCCAGCTCCAGGGGCAGGCCCGCCATAGATAACTATGGCTACACCTTC. Translated, it gives CASSRGRPAIDNYGYTF.

This sequence joins TRBV5-4 and TRBJ2-3, with 13 bases lining up with TRBD2. V shed 4 bases, J shed 5 bases, and the junction held 7 bases outside the gene matches. The germline CDR1 and CDR2 sequences are SGHNT and YYREEE (reference sequence). This CDR3 contains 16 residues. The CDR3 coding sequence is TGTGCCAGCAGCGTACTAGCGGGGGGGCCACAAGATACGCAGTATTTT. It yields the protein CASSVLAGGPQDTQYF.